This TCR beta chain came from a study of cytomegalovirus exposure and HLA in healthy donors. PCR primers comprised 60 Vbeta and 13 Jbeta primers. Profiled with immunoSEQ multiplex PCR; TCRdb holds only in-frame clones, not every one. The data contain 150,000 to 200,000 clones, approximately 84% of them singletons. The CDR3 sequence is 13 residues long. Germline assignment: CDR1 MGHDK and CDR2 SYGVNS. V lost 3 bases, J lost 4 bases, and 9 bases lay in between. The sequence derives from a woman younger than 45 in good health and CMV-seropositive. Material: PBMCs. The chain employs TRBV25-1 and TRBJ1-2; D gene uncertain. CDR3 residues: CASSEAGTYGYTF. The CDR3 DNA follows: TGTGCCAGCAGTGAGGCGGGTACCTATGGCTACACCTTC.